These T cell receptor beta chains were read from a single sample in a study of T cells in localized non-small cell lung cancer. TCRdb keeps only in-frame clones here, not all; method: immunoSEQ multiplex PCR. The sample carries about 33,000 clones, under 90% recorded once. Sequenced here: peripheral blood, sampled before any cancer treatment. All receptors derive from a man aged 40 to 70 with stage I lung adenocarcinoma. CDR3s include the opening cysteine and the closing phenylalanine or tryptophan. A D gene is named only where the DNA matches it firmly. For some rows the clone size is stated as once, few or many, or as a class when expanded; others skip it.

size	D	J	V	length	DNA	CDR3
few	-	TRBJ1-1	TRBV10-3	14	TGTGCCATCAGTGAAGAGGCGAGGGACACTGAAGCTTTCTTT	CAISEEARDTEAFF
-	TRBD2	TRBJ2-1	TRBV9	20	TGTGCCAGCAGCGCGCAGATAGCGGGGGCCAGGGGGATTATCAGGGATGAGCAGTTCTTC	CASSAQIAGARGIIRDEQFF
-	TRBD1	TRBJ2-5	TRBV2	14	TGTGCCAGCAGTGAGGACAGGGGAGCAGAGACCCAGTACTTC	CASSEDRGAETQYF
-	TRBD1	TRBJ1-2	TRBV27	16	TGTGCCAGCAGTTTGTTGGGACAGGGGGCGGCCTATGGCTACACCTTC	CASSLLGQGAAYGYTF
-	-	TRBJ1-1	TRBV6-5	13	TGTGCCAGCACAGAACACATGAACACTGAAGCTTTCTTT	CASTEHMNTEAFF
-	-	TRBJ2-7	TRBV6-1	14	TGTGCCAGCAGTGCGGGACTTTTATCCTACGAGCAGTACTTC	CASSAGLLSYEQYF
-	-	TRBJ2-2	TRBV9	14	TGTGCCAGCAGCGAAGGACAGTTCACCGGGGAGCTGTTTTTT	CASSEGQFTGELFF
-	-	TRBJ1-1	TRBV7-8	14	TGTGCCAGCAGCATAAGACACGGTTCCACTGAAGCTTTCTTT	CASSIRHGSTEAFF
few	-	TRBJ1-3	TRBV6-1	13	TGTGCCACCCTCACCCTCTCTGGAAACACCATATATTTT	CATLTLSGNTIYF
once	-	TRBJ2-4	TRBV7-2	17	TGTGCCAGCAGCTTAGATCTTAAGGGACCCTTAAGGAACATTCAGTACTTC	CASSLDLKGPLRNIQYF
-	-	TRBJ2-7	TRBV18	15	TGTGCCAGCTCACCGCTGGCAGAAGGTCTTTCCGAGCAGTACTTC	CASSPLAEGLSEQYF
-	-	TRBJ1-5	TRBV30	12	TGTGCCTGGGCTAAGGGCAATCAGCCCCAGCATTTT	CAWAKGNQPQHF
-	-	TRBJ2-2	TRBV5-1	13	TGCGCCAGCAGCCCAACAGTTACCGGGGAGCTGTTTTTT	CASSPTVTGELFF
few	-	TRBJ2-5	TRBV7-9	15	TGTGCCAGCAGCTTAGCCATTGCAGGGTGGGAGACCCAGTACTTC	CASSLAIAGWETQYF
-	TRBD1	TRBJ1-4	TRBV4-2	17	TGTGCCAGCAGCCAAGAACAGGGGATCGTCACTAATGAAAAACTGTTTTTT	CASSQEQGIVTNEKLFF
-	-	TRBJ2-3	TRBV30	14	TGTGCCTGGAGGAAGATATCTAGCACAGATACGCAGTATTTT	CAWRKISSTDTQYF
-	TRBD1	TRBJ1-2	TRBV29-1	13	TGCAGCGTGGGCCAGGGGGGATTGAATGGCTACACCTTC	CSVGQGGLNGYTF
-	-	TRBJ2-7	TRBV19	13	TGTGCCAGTAGTATCGGACAGTCCTACGAGCAGTACTTC	CASSIGQSYEQYF
-	TRBD1	TRBJ2-1	TRBV29-1	15	TGCAGCGTTGAAGGCGTCAGGACAGGGAACAATGAGCAGTTCTTC	CSVEGVRTGNNEQFF
-	-	TRBJ1-5	TRBV2	14	TGTGCCAGCAGTGCGATGAGAAACAATCAGCCCCAGCATTTT	CASSAMRNNQPQHF
-	-	TRBJ1-1	TRBV10-3	14	TGTGCCATCAGTGAGTCGGTAAAAGGGGCTGAAGCTTTCTTT	CAISESVKGAEAFF
few	TRBD1	TRBJ2-3	TRBV19	14	TGTGCCAGTAGTATGGCAGGGGGTGCGTATACGCAGTATTTT	CASSMAGGAYTQYF
-	-	TRBJ2-2	TRBV5-1	14	TGCGCCAGCGCAGGGCCGGCTATCACCGGGGAGCTGTTTTTT	CASAGPAITGELFF
-	-	TRBJ1-2	TRBV9	13	TGTGCCAGCAGCGTAAACAGTAACTATGGCTACACCTTC	CASSVNSNYGYTF
-	-	TRBJ2-7	TRBV2	15	TGTGCCAGCAGTGGACAAGGGGCGAGCTCCTACGAGCAGTACTTC	CASSGQGASSYEQYF
-	-	TRBJ1-1	TRBV7-9	13	TGTGCCAGCAGCCTCAGCGTGAACACTGAAGCTTTCTTT	CASSLSVNTEAFF
once	TRBD1	TRBJ2-7	TRBV10-3	16	TGTGCCATCAGTGAGGGGGACAGAAGAAGCTCCTACGAGCAGTACTTC	CAISEGDRRSSYEQYF
-	-	TRBJ1-5	TRBV6-1	12	TGTGCCAGCAGTGACCCTTATCAGCCCCAGCATTTT	CASSDPYQPQHF
once	TRBD2	TRBJ2-7	TRBV5-1	17	TGCGCCAGCAGCCCTATGGAACTAGCGAGGAGCTCCTACGAGCAGTACTTC	CASSPMELARSSYEQYF
-	-	TRBJ2-7	TRBV9	13	TGTGCCAGCAGCGTAGAGGGGACCCTCGAGCAGTACTTC	CASSVEGTLEQYF
-	-	TRBJ2-1	TRBV11-2	15	TGTGCCAGCAGCTTAGATGCGGGGATGCTCAATGAGCAGTTCTTC	CASSLDAGMLNEQFF
-	-	TRBJ1-6	TRBV19	14	TGTGCCAGTAGTATAGGGGGATCGAATTCACCCCTCCACTTT	CASSIGGSNSPLHF
-	-	TRBJ2-7	TRBV10-3	13	TGTGCCATCAGTGAGCTTGCAGACGGTAAGCAGTACTTC	CAISELADGKQYF
-	-	TRBJ1-5	TRBV19	16	TGTGCCAGTAGTATAGTTATGGGGATTGGCAATCAGCCCCAGCATTTT	CASSIVMGIGNQPQHF
-	TRBD2	TRBJ2-7	TRBV7-9	15	TGTGCCAGCAGCTCATCGGGGGGAGTCTCCTACGAGCAGTACTTC	CASSSSGGVSYEQYF
-	TRBD2	TRBJ2-3	TRBV6-1	13	TGTGCCAGCAAACGGGGGGTCACAGATACGCAGTATTTT	CASKRGVTDTQYF
-	-	TRBJ1-2	TRBV27	13	TGTGCCAGCAGTTTAGGGCAGAACTATGGCTACACCTTC	CASSLGQNYGYTF
-	-	TRBJ2-6	TRBV5-1	18	TGCGCCAGCAGCTTGGCATTACCGGGAAGCTCTGGGGCCAACGTCCTGACTTTC	CASSLALPGSSGANVLTF
-	-	TRBJ1-2	TRBV6-1	12	TGTGCCAGCGGCGGGTTCGGGCTGGGCTACACCTTC	CASGGFGLGYTF
-	-	TRBJ1-5	TRBV6-5	15	TGTGCCAGCAGTTACTCGCGGAGTACAAATCAGCCCCAGCATTTT	CASSYSRSTNQPQHF
-	-	TRBJ2-5	TRBV10-3	15	TGTGCCATCAGTGGGACAGACCTTGCAGCCGAGACCCAGTACTTC	CAISGTDLAAETQYF
-	TRBD2	TRBJ2-1	TRBV19	15	TGTGCCAGTAGTATCTCTAGCGGGCATTACAATGAGCAGTTCTTC	CASSISSGHYNEQFF
-	-	TRBJ1-1	TRBV9	14	TGTGCCAGCAGCGGATCGCAGTCGCGCACTGAAGCTTTCTTT	CASSGSQSRTEAFF
-	-	TRBJ2-5	TRBV7-2	15	TGTGCCAGCAGCTTTCTAGGGGCCGCGGGAGAGACCCAGTACTTC	CASSFLGAAGETQYF
once	TRBD1	TRBJ2-2	TRBV27	15	TGTGCCAGCCGAATATGGGGACAGGGAGACGGGGAGCTGTTTTTT	CASRIWGQGDGELFF
once	TRBD1	TRBJ1-1	TRBV10-1	14	TGCGCCAGCAGCCCCAGACAGGGTGTAACTGAAGCTTTCTTT	CASSPRQGVTEAFF
few	-	TRBJ2-7	TRBV27	13	TGTGCCAGCAGCCCTAACCTTAACTACGAGCAGTACTTC	CASSPNLNYEQYF
-	-	TRBJ1-1	TRBV4-2	15	TGTGCCAGCAGCCAAGACGACGTGGGGGGGCCTGAAGCTTTCTTT	CASSQDDVGGPEAFF
once	-	TRBJ1-6	TRBV25-1	14	TGTGCCAGCAGTTTTGGAGTGATTAATTCACCCCTCCACTTT	CASSFGVINSPLHF
-	-	TRBJ2-3	TRBV2	14	TGTGCCAGCAAGGGGGGGCCGTGGACAGATACGCAGTATTTT	CASKGGPWTDTQYF
-	-	TRBJ2-7	TRBV9	13	TGTGCCAGCAGCGTAGGATCGGCCTACGAGCAGTACTTC	CASSVGSAYEQYF
-	TRBD2	TRBJ2-2	TRBV10-2	18	TGCGCCAGCAGTGAGGGGCTAGCGGGGGACATGAACACCGGGGAGCTGTTTTTT	CASSEGLAGDMNTGELFF
-	-	TRBJ1-1	TRBV7-8	15	TGTGCCAGCAGCCAGCCCGTAGGGAGCGAGACTGAAGCTTTCTTT	CASSQPVGSETEAFF